This entry lists 12 T cell receptor beta chains sequenced from one sample in a study of blood T cells in healthy people across ages. A second PCR of roughly 7 to 11 cycles used a sample-barcoded 5' primer and a J-beta primer mix. TCRdb itself ran the 5' RACE reads through MiXCR, one entry per CDR3 protein. In the table there are fewer than 950,000 distinct CDR3 sequences, under 40% of which are singletons. Sequencing was performed on blood. The receptors shown here come from a young man in good health.

This clonotype showed up just once. The V gene is TRBV11-2, the J gene TRBJ1-3; D not certain. CDR1 and CDR2 from the germline V gene are SGHAT and FQNNGV. The CDR3 is 15 amino acids. Trimming took off 2 bases at V and 4 bases at J, with 12 bases between the two ends. CDR3 nucleotides: TGTGCCAGCAGCTTACGTCCCGATACGGGAAACACCATATATTTT. Its protein is CASSLRPDTGNTIYF.

Many counts were recorded for this clonotype. The chain joins TRBV12-3 or TRBV12-4 to TRBJ1-1, with D tentatively TRBD1 (5 bases). V dropped 8 bases and J dropped 11 bases, with 18 bases sitting between them. The CDR3 is made up of 12 amino acids. The CDR3 nucleotides read TGTGCCAGCCTCCCGGGGGGAGTCGCGGCTTTCTTT. Its protein product is CASLPGGVAAFF.

V gene TRBV9 combines with J gene TRBJ2-7; D could derive from TRBD1 or TRBD2 (5 bases each). Germline loops: CDR1 SGDLS, CDR2 YYNGEE. This CDR3 comprises 16 residues. V shed 8 bases and J shed 5 bases, with 26 bases lying between them. CDR3 amino acids: CASHPGTEPPIDEQYF. CDR3 nucleotide sequence: TGTGCCAGTCACCCGGGGACCGAGCCCCCGATTGACGAGCAGTACTTC.

The V call is TRBV29-1, the J call TRBJ2-1; a possible D gene is TRBD1 (5 bases). The germline V gene encodes CDR1 SQVTM and CDR2 ANQGSEA. This CDR3 spans 14 amino acids. The V end lost 4 bases, the J end lost 5 bases, and 15 bases lay between the germline ends. The CDR3 DNA sequence: TGCAGCGTTGGTGGCTCAGGGCTTCACAATGAGCAGTTCTTC. Translating it yields CSVGGSGLHNEQFF.

The CDR3 DNA reads as TGTGCCAGCACTTTTGGGGCCAGAGAGCAGTACTTC. Translated, it gives CASTFGAREQYF. V is TRBV12-3 or TRBV12-4 and J is TRBJ2-5; maybe TRBD1 (5 bases). Trimming removed 7 bases at V and 11 bases at J, with 17 bases between. The CDR3 is 12 residues long.

This chain links TRBV21-1 with TRBJ1-2; TRBD1 is the table's D call, not checked against the DNA. TRBV21-1 is designated a pseudogene. The length of the CDR3 is 14 residues. This CDR3 is CASTPPLTVYGYTF. In DNA, the CDR3 is TGTGCCAGCACCCCACCGTTGACAGTGTATGGCTACACCTTC.

In its sample, this clonotype was seen many times. The chain couples TRBV5-5 to TRBJ2-1, with 7 bases matching TRBD2. The germline CDR1 and CDR2 sequences are SGHKS and YYEKEE (reference sequence). Trimming at V came to 5 bases and at J to 0 bases, leaving 5 bases not matched to a gene. The CDR3 covers 15 residues. The CDR3 protein is CASRTPGGSYNEQFF. The CDR3 coding sequence is TGTGCCAGCAGAACCCCGGGGGGCTCCTACAATGAGCAGTTCTTC.

This clonotype was picked up many times. The V gene is TRBV4-2, the J gene TRBJ2-1, with D tentatively TRBD1 or TRBD2 (6 bases each). Trimming stripped 0 bases from V and 2 bases from J, with 8 bases between. Germline CDR1 reads LGHNA; CDR2 reads YNFKEQ. This CDR3 is 15 amino acids long. The CDR3 loop is CASSQDRGAYNEQFF. Here the CDR3 DNA reads TGTGCCAGCAGCCAAGATAGGGGGGCCTACAATGAGCAGTTCTTC.

The table lists this clonotype with many counts. V is TRBV12-3 or TRBV12-4 and J is TRBJ2-7; D is undetermined. CDR3 length: 15 residues. Trimming stripped 3 bases from V and 0 bases from J, with 12 bases between. The CDR3 bases are TGTGCCAGCAGTTTCGTCGGAGAAGCCTCCTACGAGCAGTACTTC. Translating it yields CASSFVGEASYEQYF.

Of note for this clonotype: Germline and junction disagree at one end, which may indicate a read error. V is TRBV30 and J is TRBJ1-1; D is uncertain. From germline, CDR1 is GTSNPN and CDR2 SVGIG (reference sequence). This CDR3 has 14 amino acids. For the CDR3, the DNA is TGTGCCTGGAGTGTCGGGCGTCTGAAGACTGAAGCTTTCTTT. It is translated as CAWSVGRLKTEAFF.

CDR3 sequence: CASISGGAVYEQYF. For the CDR3, the DNA is TGTGCCAGCATTTCAGGGGGCGCGGTATACGAGCAGTACTTC. The chain is built from TRBV6-6 and TRBJ2-7; 8 bases map to TRBD1. This CDR3 is 14 amino acids long. CDR1 and CDR2 (germline): MNHNY, SVGAGI (reference sequence). After removal of 7 bases from V and 4 bases from J, the junction contained 9 bases not matched to a gene.

V and J are TRBV7-3 and TRBJ2-3; 9 nucleotides align to TRBD1. The CDR3 is 15 residues long. The germline V gene encodes CDR1 SGHTA and CDR2 FQGTGA. V lost 5 bases to trimming and J lost 2 bases; unmatched junction nucleotides: 5. DNA for the CDR3: TGTGCCAGCAGCAGGGACAGGGCAACCACAGATACGCAGTATTTT. This encodes CASSRDRATTDTQYF. The full variable domain, completed using reference TRBV7-3 and TRBJ2-3, is GAGVSQTPSNKVTEKGKYVELRCDPISGHTALYWYRQSLGQGPEFLIYFQGTGAADDSGLPNDRFFAVRPEGSVSTLKIQRTERGDSAVYLCASSRDRATTDTQYFGPGTRLTVL.